This entry lists 8 T cell receptor beta chains sequenced from one sample in a study of OX40 agonist ivuxolimab in advanced cancers. Clones were read by immunoSEQ multiplex PCR, and TCRdb kept only the in-frame ones, dropping some. Of 56,000 or so clones in the sample, around four fifths were seen once. The starting material was CD4+ or CD8+ T cells sorted from blood, obtained in a trial of the OX40 agonist ivuxolimab. Every receptor here comes from an adult with an advanced solid tumor such as melanoma, head and neck, liver or kidney cancer.

V usage is TRBV15 and J usage is TRBJ2-7; D perhaps matches TRBD1 (5 bases). Between the trimmed V and J ends, which lost 0 bases and 4 bases, there was a span of 10 bases. Germline V gives CDR1 LNHNV, CDR2 YYDKDF (reference sequence). The CDR3 consists of 14 residues. The CDR3 spells CATSRDSGQYEQYF. CDR3 DNA: TGTGCCACCAGCAGAGATTCTGGACAATACGAGCAGTACTTC.

This sequence joins TRBV10-1 and TRBJ1-1; the D is unclear. V lost 0 bases and J lost 4, with 12 bases in between. Germline V gives CDR1 WNHNN, CDR2 SYGVQD (reference sequence). The CDR3 has 15 amino acids. CDR3 region: CASSESSSGTTEAFF. Written as DNA, the CDR3 is TGCGCCAGCAGTGAGTCGTCTTCCGGTACCACTGAAGCTTTCTTT.

The chain combines TRBV6-5 with TRBJ2-5, with TRBD1 matching over 7 bases. The V segment lost 7 bases and the J segment 4 bases; nucleotides outside the gene matches: 9. CDR1 and CDR2 (germline): MNHEY, SVGAGI. The CDR3 consists of 14 residues. DNA for the CDR3: TGTGCCAGCAAAACTGGGACAGTAGGAGAGACCCAGTACTTC. Encoded protein: CASKTGTVGETQYF.

In this sample, this clone turned up a few times. J is TRBJ2-7 and V is TRBV7-9, with 7 bases lining up with TRBD2. V gave up 3 bases and J gave up 2 bases; unmatched junction bases: 7. Germline V lookup: CDR1 SEHNR, CDR2 FQNEAQ (reference sequence). The CDR3 length is 15 residues. DNA of the CDR3: TGTGCCAGCAGCTTTTCTACAGCGGGAACCTACGAGCAGTACTTC. Translation gives CASSFSTAGTYEQYF.

The V call is TRBV28, the J call TRBJ2-7, with TRBD1 identical over 7 bases. This CDR3 comprises 16 residues. Trimming removed 6 bases from V and 3 bases from J; junction bases left unmatched: 14. Germline V gene sequence: CDR1 MDHEN, CDR2 SYDVKM. The CDR3 reads CASSPFGGQRIYEQYF. CDR3 coding DNA: TGTGCCAGCAGCCCATTTGGGGGACAGAGAATCTACGAGCAGTACTTC.

This clone was seen more than once but under ten times. The chain joins TRBV7-8 to TRBJ2-5; perhaps TRBD2 as D (6 bases). V was shortened by 1 base and J by 1 base, with 13 bases between the two germline ends. Germline V lookup: CDR1 SGHVS, CDR2 FQNEAQ. The CDR3 contains 16 residues. Written as DNA, the CDR3 is TGTGCCAGCAGCTTAGAGCAGGCGGGAACCCAAGAGACCCAGTACTTC. Protein: CASSLEQAGTQETQYF.

The chain uses TRBV6-6 and TRBJ1-1; D remains ambiguous. The V and J ends lost 6 bases and 0 bases respectively, with 8 bases between them. The CDR3 covers 13 residues. Per the germline V gene, CDR1 is MNHNY and CDR2 is SVGAGI (reference sequence). The CDR3 DNA reads as TGTGCCAGCAGAACACAGATGAACACTGAAGCTTTCTTT. As protein: CASRTQMNTEAFF.

This chain connects TRBV29-1 to TRBJ2-3; D not resolved. V lost 0 bases and J lost 5, with 3 bases in between. Germline loops: CDR1 SQVTM, CDR2 ANQGSEA. The CDR3 loop spans 11 amino acids. The CDR3 nucleotides read TGCAGCGTTGAAGATCAAGATACGCAGTATTTT. Its translation: CSVEDQDTQYF.